This T cell receptor (beta chain) comes out of a study of blood T cell repertoires in COVID-19 (dated by TCRdb to about 2020). With regard to the full study: Samples covering the acute and convalescent phases of COVID-19 were provided by collaborators in the United States, Italy and Spain. The prospective study material was composed of cDNA or gDNA derived from T cells, B-cell-depleted T cells, or PBMCs. Subjects who had been exposed to COVID-19, were actively infected with it, or had recovered from it provided the deeply sampled blood TCRbeta repertoires that made up the dataset. The repertoires were released in a freely available public database meant as a resource for research on the immune response to SARS-CoV-2. The samples were drawn from the first 160 participants of the ongoing ImmuneRACE study and from roughly 1,300 subjects provided by 6 global collaborators. Sample metadata almost always included a de-identified subject ID, COVID-19 status, age in years and sex. Where available, HLA class I and class II types were taken from metadata supplied by the sample provider and were not determined by assay-based typing.

In Seattle, one collaborating source enrolled patients while the infection was active and tracked those patients longitudinally over the course of disease. Each collaborating institution followed its own protocols to collect whole blood in K2EDTA tubes. For TCRbeta analysis, collaborator samples were shipped as frozen whole blood, as isolated PBMCs, or as DNA extracted from either sample type. The CDR3 covers 14 residues, taking in both the cysteine and the phenylalanine. Only CDR3 DNA is held: 42 bases, read in frame from base 1. CDR1 is given as MGHDK and CDR2 as SYGVNS, both from the germline V gene. After removal of 6 bases from V and 12 bases from J, the junction retains 15 bases not matched to a gene. With respect to this clone: It has no known antigen specificity. No much larger clone exists at a distance of one base, and base qualities are not known.

TCRbeta CDR3 regions were amplified from genomic DNA by means of the immunoSEQ Assay, a bias-controlled multiplex PCR. In the paper's pipeline: Nucleated cell counts per sample were estimated from amplification of reference gene primers within the assay. Sequence reads were collapsed and filtered to measure the absolute abundance of every unique TCRbeta CDR3 rearrangement. For each sample, productive Simpson clonality was calculated as the square root of Simpson's diversity index across productive rearrangements. TCRdb retrieved this table from immuneACCESS and kept in-frame rearrangements only. Not all clones are present; in checked studies, unresolved V genes account for under half, and no reason is known for the remainder. V and J calls and clone size come straight from that table; D and trimming were deduced from the DNA. The sample table contains about 270,000 clones; only one count was recorded for 91% of them. The top ten clonotypes cover approximately 2.6% of the sample.

Findings and caveats that apply to the study as a whole: The quantity of clinical and demographic metadata differed by source and by participant and was supplied without curation.

The rearranged chain carries TRBV25-1 and TRBJ1-2; the junction holds 8 bases that match TRBD1. The sample comprised peripheral blood. The receptor was derived from a person aged 18 to 35 with COVID-19, enrolled during active disease. CDR3 region: CASSPPGTGRANTF. The nucleotide sequence reads TGTGCCAGCAGCCCCCCCGGGACAGGAAGGGCAAACACCTTC.